Following are 19 T cell receptor beta chains from one sample sequenced in a study of a mutant IDH1 vaccine in newly diagnosed glioma. These receptors' antigens are unknown. The sample's time point: week 11, during vaccination. Mutant IDH1 20-mer peptide, at 300 ug, made up each vaccine dose, with topical imiquimod. Sequencing used immunoSEQ multiplex PCR; TCRdb keeps in-frame clones, though not all of them. Of under 150,000 clones in the sample, approximately 87% are singletons; the top ten hold roughly 0.62%. The sequencing used PBMCs, collected from a glioma patient whose treatment included an IDH1 peptide vaccine. These TCRs come from a woman aged 45-59 years with glioma.

The chain has TRBV10-3 and TRBJ2-5, with TRBD1 as a possible D gene (6 bases). Germline CDR1 ENHRY, CDR2 SYGVKD. V lost 0 bases to trimming and J lost 1 base, with 9 bases between them. This CDR3 region has 15 residues. The CDR3 loop reads CAISESGRGQETQYF. Here the CDR3 DNA reads TGTGCCATCAGTGAGTCGGGCAGGGGCCAAGAGACCCAGTACTTC.

About this clone: Relative to the germline gene, one junction end is altered; a read error may explain this. The rearrangement joins TRBV2 to TRBJ1-4; TRBD1 agrees at 10 bases. From germline, CDR1 is SNHLY and CDR2 FYNNEI. The CDR3 runs 14 residues. This CDR3 is CASSRQGAKEKLFF. The CDR3 nucleotides read TGTGCCAGCAGTCGACAGGGGGCTAAAGAAAAACTGTTTTTT.

This clone was observed a handful of times. The chain recombines TRBV9 with TRBJ2-2; D is unresolved. This CDR3 spans 16 amino acids. Germline-derived CDR1 and CDR2 are SGDLS and YYNGEE. V lost 0 bases to trimming and J lost 0 bases, with 9 bases between them. The CDR3 region is CASSVVGAANTGELFF. The CDR3 DNA sequence: TGTGCCAGCAGCGTAGTAGGAGCCGCGAACACCGGGGAGCTGTTTTTT.

The rearrangement uses TRBV5-4 and TRBJ2-1; TRBD1 matches 10 bases. This CDR3 is built from 14 residues. V gave up 10 bases and J gave up 4 bases; unmatched junction bases: 8. Germline loops: CDR1 SGHNT, CDR2 YYREEE (reference sequence). The CDR3 DNA sequence: TGTGCCTCAACGGACAGGGGGGGGTACAATGAGCAGTTCTTC. This gives the protein CASTDRGGYNEQFF.

This sequence joins TRBV5-1 and TRBJ2-2; 10 bases match TRBD1. Germline-derived CDR1 and CDR2 are SGHRS and YFSETQ. The CDR3 extends over 15 amino acids. V shed 7 bases and J 4 bases; nucleotides not matched to a gene: 7. Written as DNA, the CDR3 is TGCGCCAGCCGGGAGGGGACAGGGGTCACCGGGGAGCTGTTTTTT. This gives the protein CASREGTGVTGELFF.

The V call is TRBV7-2, the J call TRBJ1-5; D gene uncertain. The CDR3 is 19 amino acids. Trimming took 2 bases from V and 2 from J, leaving 22 bases between them. Per germline, CDR1 SGHTA and CDR2 FQGNSA. The DNA of the CDR3 is TGTGCCAGCAGCTTATTAGGTAGGGCAGCTTGGCTGGGCAATCAGCCCCAGCATTTT. This codes for CASSLLGRAAWLGNQPQHF.

The chain is built from TRBV19 and TRBJ1-6, with a tentative D call TRBD1 (6 bases). Germline loops: CDR1 LNHDA, CDR2 SQIVND (reference sequence). This CDR3 contains 14 residues. Trimming stripped 2 bases from V and 6 bases from J, with 8 bases between. CDR3 sequence: CASSIRDTNSPLHF. The DNA of the CDR3 is TGTGCCAGTAGTATACGGGACACTAATTCACCCCTCCACTTT. Full variable domain (outside the CDR3, taken from reference TRBV19 and TRBJ1-6): DGGITQSPKYLFRKEGQNVTLSCEQNLNHDAMYWYRQDPGQGLRLIYYSQIVNDFQKGDIAEGYSVSREKKESFPLTVTSAQKNPTAFYLCASSIRDTNSPLHFGNGTRLTVT.

This clone came up a few times. The rearrangement uses TRBV5-8 and TRBJ2-5; maybe TRBD1 (8 bases). The CDR3 has 15 amino acids. Between the trimmed V and J ends, which lost 0 bases and 4 bases, there was a span of 13 bases. From germline, CDR1 is SGHTS and CDR2 YDEGEE. CDR3 region: CASSLGTGRGETQYF. The CDR3 DNA follows: TGTGCCAGCAGCTTGGGGACAGGGAGGGGAGAGACCCAGTACTTC.

The gene calls are TRBV27 and TRBJ2-1; weak D call: TRBD1 (6 bases). The CDR3 runs 21 residues. Trimming left V 8 bases short and J 5 bases short, with 37 bases between. The germline V gene has CDR1 MNHEY and CDR2 SMNVEV (reference sequence). The CDR3 nucleotides are TGTGCCAGCTCGAGAGGCTTAACAGGGAATGGTAGGACTCGGCGCAACAATGAGCAGTTCTTC. Protein sequence: CASSRGLTGNGRTRRNNEQFF.

This clone was seen only once. This sequence joins TRBV7-9 and TRBJ2-1, with 14 bases aligning to TRBD2. The germline V gene has CDR1 SEHNR and CDR2 FQNEAQ (reference sequence). This CDR3 has 17 residues. The ends lost 5 bases at V and 1 base at J; junction bases unmatched: 4. The CDR3 coding sequence is TGTGCCAGCAGCCCAGGGACTAGCGGGAGATCCTACAATGAGCAGTTCTTC. Amino acids: CASSPGTSGRSYNEQFF.

In its sample, this clone was seen a few times. The gene calls are TRBV5-4 and TRBJ1-1; D is perhaps TRBD1 (5 bases). Germline-derived CDR1 and CDR2 are SGHNT and YYREEE (reference sequence). This CDR3 comprises 13 residues. Trimming shortened V by 0 bases and J by 6 bases, and 9 bases separated the two germline ends. CDR3 sequence reads: CASSLGTHAEAFF. CDR3 DNA: TGTGCCAGCAGCTTGGGGACACACGCTGAAGCTTTCTTT.

This chain connects TRBV19 to TRBJ2-7; 12 bases are shared with TRBD2. CDR1 is LNHDA, CDR2 SQIVND, per germline (reference sequence). With V trimmed by 5 bases and J by 4 bases, 3 bases remained unmatched. This CDR3 has 14 amino acids. CDR3 region: CASSGLAGRYEQYF. DNA of the CDR3: TGTGCCAGTAGTGGACTAGCGGGAAGATACGAGCAGTACTTC.

The CDR3 DNA follows: TGTGCCAGCAGCCGGGAATATAATTCACCCCTCCACTTT. It encodes CASSREYNSPLHF. The gene calls are TRBV27 and TRBJ1-6; D gene ambiguous. Germline CDR1 MNHEY, CDR2 SMNVEV (reference sequence). V lost 6 bases to trimming and J lost 4 bases, with 7 bases between them. CDR3 length: 13 residues.

V usage is TRBV5-6 and J usage is TRBJ2-5, with 8 bases fitting TRBD2. V shed 0 bases, J shed 2 bases, and the junction held 3 bases outside the gene matches. CDR1 SGHDT and CDR2 YYEEEE come from the germline V gene. This CDR3 is 15 amino acids long. The CDR3 nucleotides are TGTGCCAGCAGCTTGGCGGGAGGGCGGCAAGAGACCCAGTACTTC. It specifies CASSLAGGRQETQYF.

The V and J genes are TRBV6-5 and TRBJ1-3; no clear D. V was shortened by 4 bases and J by 4 bases, with 11 bases between the two germline ends. Germline V gene lookup returns CDR1 MNHEY and CDR2 SVGAGI. The CDR3 totals 14 residues. CDR3 DNA sequence: TGTGCCAGCAGTTTCAACAAACAGGGAAACACCATATATTTT. This translates into CASSFNKQGNTIYF.

V gene TRBV5-1 combines with J gene TRBJ2-5; 9 nucleotides match TRBD1. The tail of the sequence fits TRBJ2-7 better, so the J call may be wrong. The CDR3 is 16 amino acids. The germline CDR1 and CDR2 sequences are SGHRS and YFSETQ. CDR3 bases: TGCGCCAGCAGCTGGGGAGACAGGGGGAGCACCTACGAGCAGTACTTC. It is translated as CASSWGDRGSTYEQYF.

The rearrangement joins TRBV6-6 to TRBJ1-4; D uncertain. This CDR3 region has 14 residues. V lost 9 bases and J 0 bases, leaving 11 bases between the germline ends. From germline, CDR1 is MNHNY and CDR2 SVGAGI (reference sequence). CDR3 bases: TGTGCCAGTCGGCGTGACCCAACTAATGAAAAACTGTTTTTT. It yields the protein CASRRDPTNEKLFF.

This chain uses TRBV29-1 with TRBJ2-5, with D perhaps TRBD2 (7 bases). The CDR3 sequence is 13 residues long. The germline V and J ends were trimmed by 4 bases and 1 base, with 10 bases remaining between them. CDR1 SQVTM and CDR2 ANQGSEA come from the germline V gene. CDR3 coding DNA: TGCAGCGTTGGGGGGGGCCCCCAAGAGACCCAGTACTTC. Translating it yields CSVGGGPQETQYF.

The chain recombines TRBV27 with TRBJ2-7; D not resolved. Germline V gene lookup returns CDR1 MNHEY and CDR2 SMNVEV (reference sequence). Trimming removed 4 bases at V and 5 bases at J, with 12 bases between. This CDR3 comprises 13 residues. The CDR3 DNA is TGTGCCAGCAGTTCGCGGATGCGCCACGAGCAGTACTTC. Residues: CASSSRMRHEQYF.